Below, 21 T cell receptor beta chains from the same sample are listed, as sequenced in a study of response to subunit inactivated influenza vaccine. Using its own MiXCR run on the RT-PCR reads, TCRdb lists one record per CDR3 protein. The sample gives approximately 250,000 distinct CDR3 sequences, 12% of which show up once; 7.8% is in the top ten. The sample in question was non-naive T cells sorted from PBMCs, obtained 14 to 15 days before vaccination. These receptor sequences come from a man over 45 who received an inactivated influenza vaccine.

As regards this clonotype: A much larger clone lies a single base off, so this may be a read error. The chain recombines TRBV5-1 with TRBJ2-7, with D maybe TRBD2 (6 bases). The CDR3 totals 13 residues. Germline V gene sequence: CDR1 SGHRS, CDR2 YFSETQ. DNA for the CDR3: TGCGCCAGCAGCTACGGGGACTCCTACGAGCAGCACTTC. Translating gives CASSYGDSYEQHF.

This clonotype has only a few counts. The V gene is TRBV5-1, the J gene TRBJ2-3, with D possibly matching TRBD1 (8 bases). V was pared by 0 bases and J by 6 bases, with 14 bases between. Germline loops: CDR1 SGHRS, CDR2 YFSETQ. CDR3 length equals 15 residues. CDR3 DNA: TGCGCCAGCAGCTTGGAAACAGGGGGGGTTGATACGCAGTATTTT. Protein sequence: CASSLETGGVDTQYF.

This clonotype was detected ten times or more. The rearrangement uses TRBV3-1 and TRBJ1-5; 8 nucleotides align to TRBD1. The CDR3 covers 16 residues. V lost 4 bases and J lost 2; bases outside the gene matches: 7. The V gene's germline CDR1 is LGHDT and CDR2 YNNKEL (reference sequence). The CDR3 region is CASSPWDRLGNQPQHF. CDR3 bases: TGTGCCAGCAGCCCCTGGGACAGGTTGGGCAATCAGCCCCAGCATTTT.

This clonotype was counted many times. V usage is TRBV3-1 and J usage is TRBJ2-7, with D perhaps matching TRBD1 or TRBD2 (6 bases each). Germline CDR1 LGHDT, CDR2 YNNKEL (reference sequence). Trimming shortened V by 4 bases and J by 9 bases, and 13 bases separated the two germline ends. There are 12 residues in the CDR3. The DNA of the CDR3 is TGTGCCAGCAGCCCCGAACGGGGGCTGCAGTACTTC. It is translated as CASSPERGLQYF.

This clonotype occurred many times. The V call is TRBV2, the J call TRBJ2-1, with D perhaps matching TRBD1 (7 bases). Germline CDR1 SNHLY, CDR2 FYNNEI. CDR3 length equals 13 residues. V was shortened by 6 bases and J by 3 bases, with 9 bases between the two germline ends. The CDR3 DNA sequence: TGTGCCAGCAGGCGGGACAGCTACAATGAGCAGTTCTTC. It encodes CASRRDSYNEQFF.

This clonotype was detected only a few times. V and J are TRBV20-1 and TRBJ1-6, with D possibly matching TRBD1 (6 bases). V gave up 4 bases and J gave up 8 bases, with 12 bases separating them. The CDR3 totals 13 residues. Germline V gene data show CDR1 as DFQATT and CDR2 as SNEGSKA (reference sequence). CDR3 DNA sequence: TGCAGTGCTAACCGGGACACCTATTCACCCCTCCACTTT. Amino acid sequence: CSANRDTYSPLHF.

This clonotype was recorded many times. The rearrangement uses TRBV3-1 and TRBJ1-1, with 7 bases lining up with TRBD1. Germline V CDR1 and CDR2: LGHDT, YNNKEL (reference sequence). The CDR3 loop spans 14 amino acids. V was pared by 0 bases and J by 10 bases, with 8 bases of the junction left unmatched. Written as DNA, the CDR3 is TGTGCCAGCAGCCAAGAGCAGACAGGGAGGGGAGCTTTCTTT. Translating gives CASSQEQTGRGAFF. Looking up the rest from reference TRBV3-1 and TRBJ1-1 gives the full variable domain: DTAVSQTPKYLVTQMGNDKSIKCEQNLGHDTMYWYKQDSKKFLKIMFSYNNKELIINETVPNRFSPKSPDKAHLNLHINSLELGDSAVYFCASSQEQTGRGAFFGQGTRLTVV.

This clonotype was seen only a few times. V is TRBV7-2 and J is TRBJ2-5, with D tentatively TRBD1 (5 bases). The germline V gene has CDR1 SGHTA and CDR2 FQGNSA. The CDR3 runs to 15 residues. V shed 2 bases and J shed 4 bases, with 14 bases lying between them. This CDR3 is CASSLRVGQGETQYF. CDR3 nucleotide sequence: TGTGCCAGCAGCTTAAGGGTGGGTCAGGGAGAGACCCAGTACTTC.

The chain uses TRBV9 and TRBJ2-7, with 7 nucleotides matching TRBD2. This CDR3 contains 16 residues. CDR1 is SGDLS, CDR2 YYNGEE, per germline. Trimming took 0 bases from V and 5 from J; bases not matched to a gene: 11. The CDR3 loop is CASSVGSQRGMNEQYF. In DNA, the CDR3 is TGTGCCAGCAGCGTAGGAAGTCAGCGGGGAATGAACGAGCAGTACTTC.

This clonotype turned up a few times. DNA of the CDR3: TGCAGTGCTAGAGATATTCAGACGGGGGGCCTGGCCAAAAACATTCAGTACTTC. Protein: CSARDIQTGGLAKNIQYF. V gene TRBV20-1 combines with J gene TRBJ2-4; TRBD2 is a possible D gene (7 bases). V lost 0 bases, J lost 1 base, and 19 bases lay in between. Germline values: CDR1 DFQATT, CDR2 SNEGSKA (reference sequence). The CDR3 length is 18 residues.

This rearrangement joins TRBV12-3 or TRBV12-4 to TRBJ2-1; 8 positions agree with TRBD2. The CDR3 length is 19 residues. CDR3 region: CTCCFGSVGGRIPYNEQFF. DNA for the CDR3: TGTACCTGCTGCTTCGGGTCTGTCGGCGGGAGGATACCCTACAATGAGCAGTTCTTC.

This clonotype was observed many times. The CDR3 region has the DNA TGTGCCAGCAGCCCCCACGGGGAGACCCAGTACTTC. Its protein is CASSPHGETQYF. The genes are TRBV7-9 and TRBJ2-5; D unresolved. Germline lookup yields CDR1 SEHNR and CDR2 FQNEAQ (reference sequence). This CDR3 comprises 12 residues. Trimming cost V 5 bases and J 5 bases, with 9 bases left between them.

The chain couples TRBV16 to TRBJ1-4; TRBD1 matches at 8 bases. Germline V lookup: CDR1 KGHSY, CDR2 FQNENV. Trimming at V came to 4 bases and at J to 8 bases, leaving 6 bases not matched to a gene. The CDR3 loop spans 14 amino acids. CDR3 nucleotides: TGTGCCAGCAGCCTCCGGACAGGGCCCGAAAAACTGTTTTTT. Protein product: CASSLRTGPEKLFF. The variable domain in full, completed from reference TRBV16 and TRBJ1-4, reads GEEVAQTPKHLVRGEGQKAKLYCAPIKGHSYVFWYQQVLKNEFKFLISFQNENVFDETGMPKERFSAKCLPNSPCSLEIQATKLEDSAVYFCASSLRTGPEKLFFGSGTQLSVL.

This clonotype occurred many times. V and J are TRBV6-5 and TRBJ2-1, with TRBD2 identical over 11 bases. CDR3 length: 15 residues. CDR1 and CDR2 from the germline V gene are MNHEY and SVGAGI. V trimming: 4 bases; J trimming: 4 bases; junction bases outside the gene matches: 3. CDR3 residues: CASSSGTSGYNEQFF. As DNA, the CDR3 is TGTGCCAGCAGTTCCGGGACTAGCGGATACAATGAGCAGTTCTTC.

The V call is TRBV20-1, the J call TRBJ2-3, with 8 bases that match TRBD1. The CDR3 has 15 amino acids. Germline CDR1 is DFQATT and CDR2 is SNEGSKA (reference sequence). After removal of 5 bases from V and 5 bases from J, the junction contained 12 bases not matched to a gene. CDR3 DNA: TGCAGTGCTTCTAGGACAGGGAAAGTTGGAGATACGCAGTATTTT. Its protein product is CSASRTGKVGDTQYF.

This clonotype was seen many times. The chain employs TRBV7-2 and TRBJ1-5; no definite D call. Germline lookup yields CDR1 SGHTA and CDR2 FQGNSA. Trimming took off 4 bases at V and 2 bases at J, with 6 bases between the two ends. The CDR3 spans 13 residues. The CDR3 region has the DNA TGTGCCAGCAGCTACCAGGGCAATCAGCCCCAGCATTTT. Translated, it gives CASSYQGNQPQHF.

The chain recombines TRBV3-1 with TRBJ2-1, with no clear D. The germline V gene encodes CDR1 LGHDT and CDR2 YNNKEL (reference sequence). This CDR3 comprises 16 residues. With 2 bases removed from V and 8 bases from J, the gap between germline ends came to 19 bases. For the CDR3, the DNA is TGTGCCAGCAGCCAATCCGCGCCCGGGTCTTTCGATGAGCAGTTCTTC. Protein product: CASSQSAPGSFDEQFF.

This clonotype occurred many times. The gene calls are TRBV4-1 and TRBJ1-6; D is undetermined. This CDR3 region has 13 residues. CDR1 is MGHRA, CDR2 YSYEKL, per germline. V lost 4 bases to trimming and J lost 7 bases, with 8 bases between them. The CDR3, as DNA: TGCGCCAGCAGCCTCGGACTCAATTCACCCCTCCACTTT. The encoded protein is CASSLGLNSPLHF.

This clonotype has just a few counts. The V and J genes are TRBV29-1 and TRBJ1-2, with D possibly TRBD1 on 5 matching bases. Trimming cost V 7 bases and J 3 bases, with 9 bases left between them. The CDR3 sequence is 11 residues long. Germline CDR1 is SQVTM and CDR2 is ANQGSEA. This CDR3 reads CSDQGYYGYTF. The CDR3 DNA sequence: TGCAGCGACCAGGGTTACTATGGCTACACCTTC.

This clonotype was found a few times. The chain recombines TRBV5-5 with TRBJ2-5, with 11 bases aligning to TRBD1. The CDR3 is 15 residues long. V lost 4 bases to trimming and J lost 5 bases; unmatched junction nucleotides: 7. Germline assignment: CDR1 SGHKS and CDR2 YYEKEE (reference sequence). As DNA, the CDR3 is TGTGCCAGCAGCCTGGACAGGGGGCGGTGGGAGACCCAGTACTTC. The encoded protein is CASSLDRGRWETQYF.

This chain links TRBV20-1 with TRBJ2-7; TRBD2 matches at 8 bases. J gave up 2 bases and V 6 bases, and 9 bases lay outside the gene matches. This CDR3 is built from 14 residues. The germline gives CDR1 DFQATT, CDR2 SNEGSKA (reference sequence). CDR3 region: CSAERGSGTYEQYF. CDR3 sequence (DNA): TGCAGTGCAGAGCGCGGTAGCGGGACCTACGAGCAGTACTTC.